The 8 T cell receptor beta chains below were found in one sample sequenced in a study of post-analysis software for immune sequencing data. General observations from the study: When patients were compared with controls, a handful of TRBV segments were more frequent, TRBV5-6, TRBV5-1 and TRBV20-1 among them.

Built from TCR beta cDNA, the libraries had unique molecular identifiers in them. TCRdb reanalysed the PCR reads using MiXCR and keeps one entry per CDR3 protein. The sample has almost 700,000 distinct CDR3 sequences; 59% are singletons. No antigen has been identified for these receptors. Sequencing input: blood. Receptor source: a girl aged 2 to 9 with multiple sclerosis.

This clonotype has just a few counts. The chain joins TRBV5-1 to TRBJ2-3; D could derive from TRBD1 or TRBD2 (5 bases each). The CDR3 extends over 15 amino acids. Germline assignment: CDR1 SGHRS and CDR2 YFSETQ. Between the trimmed V and J ends, which lost 0 bases and 2 bases, there was a span of 10 bases. The CDR3 DNA follows: TGCGCCAGCAGCTTGGAAGGGGACCACACAGATACGCAGTATTTT. This sequence encodes CASSLEGDHTDTQYF.

In this sample, this clonotype turned up a few times. The V and J genes are TRBV9 and TRBJ1-2; D is unclear. Deletions cut 3 bases from V and 5 bases from J, with 8 bases between. The CDR3 spans 12 residues. Germline-derived CDR1 and CDR2 are SGDLS and YYNGEE. The CDR3 nucleotides are TGTGCCAGCAGCGCGGAACGTTATGGCTACACCTTC. This codes for CASSAERYGYTF.

The chain combines TRBV6-5 with TRBJ2-7; D is tentatively TRBD1 or TRBD2 (6 bases each). There are 16 residues in the CDR3. The V end lost 5 bases, the J end lost 2 bases, and 19 bases lay between the germline ends. From germline, CDR1 is MNHEY and CDR2 SVGAGI. CDR3 region: CASSIIPGRGPYEQYF. The CDR3 DNA reads TGTGCCAGCAGTATAATTCCCGGCCGGGGGCCCTACGAGCAGTACTTC.

In the case of this clonotype: At one end, the junction sequence differs from germline, possibly due to a read error. The V call is TRBV25-1, the J call TRBJ2-5; TRBD1 is a possible D gene (6 bases). Germline CDR1 MGHDK, CDR2 SYGVNS. The CDR3 spans 14 residues. CDR3 protein: CASSETGSREAQYF. The CDR3 DNA reads as TGTGCCAGCAGTGAGACAGGAAGTAGAGAGGCCCAGTACTTC.

The J gene is TRBJ1-1, the V gene TRBV28; 7 bases agree with TRBD1. The CDR3 spans 15 residues. Germline lookup yields CDR1 MDHEN and CDR2 SYDVKM. After removal of 5 bases from V and 1 base from J, the junction contained 7 bases not matched to a gene. CDR3 loop: CASSTRGGRNTEAFF. For the CDR3, the DNA is TGTGCCAGCAGTACCCGAGGGGGCAGGAACACTGAAGCTTTCTTT.

The chain combines TRBV5-1 with TRBJ2-2; 9 bases are a match to TRBD1. Germline V lookup: CDR1 SGHRS, CDR2 YFSETQ. The CDR3 runs 16 residues. The V gene end was trimmed by 5 bases and the J gene end by 5 bases; junction bases not matched to a gene: 10. This chain's CDR3 is CASRPSWTGATGELFF. CDR3 sequence (DNA): TGCGCCAGCAGACCGTCATGGACAGGGGCAACCGGGGAGCTGTTTTTT. The full variable domain, completed using reference TRBV5-1 and TRBJ2-2, is KAGVTQTPRYLIKTRGQQVTLSCSPISGHRSVSWYQQTPGQGLQFLFEYFSETQRNKGNFPGRFSGRQFSNSRSEMNVSTLELGDSALYLCASRPSWTGATGELFFGEGSRLTVL.

V is TRBV20-1 and J is TRBJ2-6, with D perhaps TRBD1 (5 bases). Between the trimmed V and J ends, which lost 5 bases and 1 base, there was a span of 6 bases. The CDR3 extends over 13 amino acids. CDR1 is DFQATT and CDR2 is SNEGSKA in the germline V gene (reference sequence). In DNA, the CDR3 is TGCAGTGCTTCAGGGTCTGGGGCCAACGTCCTGACTTTC. Protein: CSASGSGANVLTF.

This clonotype was observed at least ten times. The rearrangement joins TRBV5-1 to TRBJ2-1, with D hard to call. CDR1 is SGHRS, CDR2 YFSETQ, per germline. The CDR3 contains 13 residues. V was pared by 7 bases and J by 8 bases, with 16 bases between. CDR3 sequence reads: CASGSTVSDEQFF. The CDR3 nucleotides are TGCGCCAGCGGTAGCACAGTCTCCGATGAGCAGTTCTTC.